These 26 T cell receptor beta chains were all obtained from the same sample, sequenced in a study of shared clonotypes between healthy human individuals. Sequencing used immunoSEQ multiplex PCR; TCRdb keeps in-frame clones, though not all of them. The table lists under 1,100,000 clones, more than 65% of them singletons. Specimen: memory CD4+ T cells sorted from blood. The subset was: CD45RA-negative fraction. The origin of the receptors is a young man in good health.

The chain joins TRBV5-1 to TRBJ1-3; D may be TRBD1 (5 bases). V was trimmed by 2 bases and J by 4 bases, leaving 19 bases between them. The CDR3 spans 17 residues. Germline CDR1 is SGHRS and CDR2 is YFSETQ. CDR3 nucleotides: TGCGCCAGCAGCTTAATGACGGGGCCCCTCTCAGGAAACACCATATATTTT. Translated: CASSLMTGPLSGNTIYF.

The rearrangement uses TRBV2 and TRBJ2-7; either TRBD1 or TRBD2 may fit D (5 bases each). The CDR3 extends over 12 amino acids. Germline values: CDR1 SNHLY, CDR2 FYNNEI. The CDR3 here is CATGQNSYEQYF. CDR3 in DNA: TGTGCGACGGGGCAGAACTCCTACGAGCAGTACTTC.

To note about this clone: Different DNA sequences within this sample yield the same CDR3. The chain employs TRBV10-1 and TRBJ2-1; 14 nucleotides align to TRBD2. With V trimmed by 0 bases and J by 6 bases, 1 base remained unmatched. The V gene's germline CDR1 is WNHNN and CDR2 SYGVQD (reference sequence). CDR3 size: 16 residues. Written as DNA, the CDR3 is TGCGCCAGCAGTGAGTCGGGACTAGCGGGAGTCAATGAGCAGTTCTTC. Translated: CASSESGLAGVNEQFF.

For this clone: Other nucleotide sequences in the sample specify the same CDR3. The chain has TRBV7-8 and TRBJ2-7, with D possibly TRBD1 on 5 matching bases. The germline V gene encodes CDR1 SGHVS and CDR2 FQNEAQ. V was cut by 5 bases and J by 2 bases, with 13 bases left in between. CDR3 length: 14 residues. This chain's CDR3 is CASSPSGRAYEQYF. The CDR3 DNA follows: TGTGCCAGCAGCCCCTCTGGCAGGGCCTACGAGCAGTACTTC.

The CDR3 sequence: CATRFAGAGADTQYF. The CDR3 nucleotides are TGCGCCACCAGATTTGCAGGGGCGGGCGCAGATACGCAGTATTTT. The chain employs TRBV5-1 and TRBJ2-3, with TRBD1 as a possible D gene (6 bases). The CDR3 totals 15 residues. Trimming took 9 bases from V and 4 from J, leaving 21 bases between them. The germline V gene encodes CDR1 SGHRS and CDR2 YFSETQ.

This rearrangement joins TRBV30 to TRBJ2-1; TRBD2 matches at 9 bases. This CDR3 is 19 amino acids long. V shed 5 bases, J shed 4 bases, and the junction held 21 bases outside the gene matches. The germline V gene has CDR1 GTSNPN and CDR2 SVGIG (reference sequence). CDR3 protein: CAWSSPGLAPTWSYNEQFF. In DNA form, the CDR3 reads TGTGCCTGGTCGTCACCGGGACTAGCTCCCACTTGGAGTTACAATGAGCAGTTCTTC.

The V and J genes are TRBV18 and TRBJ1-3; 10 bases map to TRBD1. The CDR3 covers 17 residues. Losses at the gene ends were 0 bases for V and 0 bases for J; bases not matched to a gene: 2. In germline, CDR1 is KGHSH, CDR2 LQKENI. The DNA of the CDR3 is TGTGCCAGCTCACCACCGGGACAGGGGCGCTCTGGAAACACCATATATTTT. It codes for CASSPPGQGRSGNTIYF.

This clone has more than one count but fewer than ten. Other DNA sequences of this sample code for an identical CDR3. J is TRBJ2-7 and V is TRBV18, with D hard to call. Germline-derived CDR1 and CDR2 are KGHSH and LQKENI. The CDR3 is 13 residues long. Deletions cut 2 bases from V and 7 bases from J, with 12 bases between. This CDR3 is CASSPSDSREQYF. The CDR3 DNA is TGTGCCAGCTCACCATCAGACTCGAGAGAGCAGTACTTC.

This clone was seen ten or more times. This chain uses TRBV5-4 with TRBJ2-7; 9 nucleotides align to TRBD1. The length of the CDR3 is 15 residues. V was clipped by 0 bases and J by 5 bases; unmatched bases: 6. Germline loops: CDR1 SGHNT, CDR2 YYREEE (reference sequence). Written as DNA, the CDR3 is TGTGCCAGCAGCTTGGATATCGGACAGGGGAACGAGCAGTACTTC. Amino acid sequence: CASSLDIGQGNEQYF.

The rearrangement uses TRBV11-2 and TRBJ2-1; perhaps TRBD2 as D (5 bases). Trimming left V 5 bases short and J 3 bases short, with 17 bases between. Germline CDR1 SGHAT, CDR2 FQNNGV. The CDR3 totals 16 residues. The CDR3 DNA reads as TGTGCCAGCAGCCTGGTCGCGGGTTCCTTCTACAATGAGCAGTTCTTC. This codes for CASSLVAGSFYNEQFF.

The chain carries TRBV18 and TRBJ2-7; 9 nucleotides agree with TRBD1. J gave up 6 bases and V 4 bases, and 13 bases lay outside the gene matches. The CDR3 extends over 16 amino acids. The V gene's germline CDR1 is KGHSH and CDR2 LQKENI. CDR3 bases: TGTGCCAGCTCACTAACCGGGACAGGGAATTCAGGCGAGCAGTACTTC. Protein: CASSLTGTGNSGEQYF. Together with reference TRBV18 and TRBJ2-7, the CDR3 gives the full variable domain: NAGVMQNPRHLVRRRGQEARLRCSPMKGHSHVYWYRQLPEEGLKFMVYLQKENIIDESGMPKERFSAEFPKEGPSILRIQQVVRGDSAAYFCASSLTGTGNSGEQYFGPGTRLTVT.

The V gene is TRBV28, the J gene TRBJ1-1, with 10 bases that match TRBD1. Unmatched junction bases numbered 4, after V lost 6 bases and J lost 0 bases. CDR3 size: 15 residues. Germline V CDR1 and CDR2: MDHEN, SYDVKM. The CDR3 is CASRRQGALNTEAFF. In DNA, the CDR3 is TGTGCCAGCAGACGACAGGGGGCGTTGAACACTGAAGCTTTCTTT.

DNA of the CDR3: TGCGCCAGCAGCTTGGCCCCGACAGGGATCAGCACTGAAGCTTTCTTT. This encodes CASSLAPTGISTEAFF. The V call is TRBV5-1, the J call TRBJ1-1, with 7 positions matching TRBD1. In germline, CDR1 is SGHRS, CDR2 YFSETQ. The CDR3 sequence is 16 residues long. Germline trimming cut 0 bases from V and 4 bases from J; bases unmatched to any gene: 9.

In its sample, this clone was seen once. The chain uses TRBV6-1 and TRBJ1-1; no reliable D call. Trimming stripped 7 bases from V and 1 base from J, with 10 bases between. CDR1 is MNHNS, CDR2 SASEGT, per germline. CDR3 length equals 13 residues. DNA for the CDR3: TGTGCCAGCATGCGTGAAGGGAACACTGAAGCTTTCTTT. It translates to CASMREGNTEAFF.

This clone was observed a few times. Other DNA sequences in the sample encode the same CDR3. The rearrangement links TRBV30 to TRBJ2-1; 11 bases align to TRBD1. The germline V gene encodes CDR1 GTSNPN and CDR2 SVGIG (reference sequence). The CDR3 contains 15 residues. J was trimmed by 4 bases and V by 3 bases; bases with no gene match: 5. The CDR3, as DNA: TGTGCCTGGAGAGGAGGACAGGGGGCTTACAATGAGCAGTTCTTC. This sequence encodes CAWRGGQGAYNEQFF. The full variable domain, completed using reference TRBV30 and TRBJ2-1, is SQTIHQWPATLVQPVGSPLSLECTVEGTSNPNLYWYRQAAGRGLQLLFYSVGIGQISSEVPQNLSASRPQDRQFILSSKKLLLSDSGFYLCAWRGGQGAYNEQFFGPGTRLTVL.

V usage is TRBV18 and J usage is TRBJ2-7, with D tentatively TRBD2 (6 bases). The CDR3 has 18 amino acids. V was shortened by 3 bases and J by 2 bases, with 23 bases between the two germline ends. The germline V gene has CDR1 KGHSH and CDR2 LQKENI. CDR3 residues: CASSPITAGNAWAYEQYF. CDR3 coding DNA: TGTGCCAGCTCACCCATTACTGCGGGAAATGCGTGGGCCTACGAGCAGTACTTC.

The chain combines TRBV6-5 with TRBJ2-7, with 8 bases that match TRBD1. The germline CDR1 and CDR2 sequences are MNHEY and SVGAGI. The trim removed 0 bases at V and 2 bases at J, leaving 3 bases unmatched. The CDR3 has 15 residues. CDR3 amino acids: CASSYSATGAYEQYF. For the CDR3, the DNA is TGTGCCAGCAGTTACTCGGCGACAGGGGCCTACGAGCAGTACTTC.

This chain links TRBV7-2 with TRBJ1-5; D gene ambiguous. The CDR3 loop spans 14 amino acids. Per the germline V gene, CDR1 is SGHTA and CDR2 is FQGNSA. V was clipped by 1 base and J by 3 bases, with 7 bases between them. For the CDR3, the DNA is TGTGCCAGCAGCTTAGGGGGTCTCAATCAGCCCCAGCATTTT. Protein product: CASSLGGLNQPQHF.

This chain uses TRBV6-1 with TRBJ2-7, with D possibly called TRBD1 or TRBD2 (6 bases each). From germline, CDR1 is MNHNS and CDR2 SASEGT. The CDR3 is 13 residues long. V dropped 9 bases and J dropped 3 bases, with 15 bases sitting between them. The CDR3 DNA is TGTGCCAGTCGGTGGAGGGGGGTCTACGAGCAGTACTTC. Amino acids: CASRWRGVYEQYF.

In the case of this clone: The same CDR3 arises from other DNA sequences in this sample as well. V gene TRBV13 combines with J gene TRBJ1-1; 7 bases fit TRBD1. V was clipped by 5 bases and J by 2 bases; unmatched bases: 5. Germline V gives CDR1 PRHDT, CDR2 FYEKMQ (reference sequence). The CDR3 length is 14 residues. CDR3 in DNA: TGTGCCAGCAGCCCTGACAGGGCTAACACTGAAGCTTTCTTT. Its translation: CASSPDRANTEAFF.

The V call is TRBV11-1, the J call TRBJ2-1, with D perhaps TRBD2 (5 bases). CDR1 SGHAT and CDR2 FQDESV come from the germline V gene (reference sequence). This CDR3 contains 13 residues. V was trimmed by 1 base and J by 8 bases, leaving 9 bases between them. CDR3 residues: CASSLVEGDEQFF. The CDR3, as DNA: TGTGCCAGCAGCTTAGTCGAGGGTGATGAGCAGTTCTTC.

V gene TRBV7-2 combines with J gene TRBJ2-7; 11 positions match TRBD2. V gave up 0 bases and J gave up 2 bases; unmatched junction bases: 0. The CDR3 extends over 15 amino acids. Germline assignment: CDR1 SGHTA and CDR2 FQGNSA. The DNA of the CDR3 is TGTGCCAGCAGCTTAGCGGGACTAGCGGCCTACGAGCAGTACTTC. Translating gives CASSLAGLAAYEQYF. The whole variable domain, remainder taken from reference TRBV7-2 and TRBJ2-7, is GAGVSQSPSNKVTEKGKDVELRCDPISGHTALYWYRQSLGQGLEFLIYFQGNSAPDKSGLPSDRFSAERTGGSVSTLTIQRTQQEDSAVYLCASSLAGLAAYEQYFGPGTRLTVT.

The V call is TRBV14, the J call TRBJ2-7, with TRBD1 identical over 7 bases. V lost 4 bases and J lost 6; bases outside the gene matches: 12. Germline values: CDR1 SGHDN, CDR2 FVKESK. This CDR3 is built from 15 residues. The CDR3 region has the DNA TGTGCCAGCAGCCGGGCCAGGGGGATATCGACCGAGCAGTACTTC. This codes for CASSRARGISTEQYF.

A word on this clone: This sample also contains other DNA sequences that code for the same CDR3. The chain combines TRBV2 with TRBJ2-5, with D uncertain. Deletions cut 4 bases from V and 1 base from J, with 7 bases between. CDR1 SNHLY and CDR2 FYNNEI come from the germline V gene. There are 13 residues in the CDR3. In DNA, the CDR3 is TGTGCCAGCAGTGGGACGGGCCAAGAGACCCAGTACTTC. Translated: CASSGTGQETQYF.

This sequence joins TRBV7-2 and TRBJ2-1; D remains ambiguous. The germline gives CDR1 SGHTA, CDR2 FQGNSA. The CDR3 consists of 12 residues. Between the trimmed V and J ends, which lost 1 base and 8 bases, there was a span of 6 bases. CDR3: CASSLVAYEQFF. For the CDR3, the DNA is TGTGCCAGCAGCTTAGTGGCGTATGAGCAGTTCTTC.

The J gene is TRBJ1-5, the V gene TRBV5-1; tentative D call: TRBD1 (5 bases). The CDR3 extends over 15 amino acids. Trimming stripped 4 bases from V and 5 bases from J, with 16 bases between. Looked up from germline, CDR1 is SGHRS and CDR2 is YFSETQ. The CDR3 loop reads CASSPLAGDDQPQHF. CDR3 nucleotide sequence: TGCGCCAGCAGCCCCCTCGCTGGGGACGATCAGCCCCAGCATTTT.